This T cell receptor beta chain was recovered during a study of blood T cell repertoires in COVID-19. Germline loops: CDR1 MNHNS, CDR2 SASEGT. This CDR3 has 13 residues. V was shortened by 1 base and J by 5 bases, with 9 bases between the two germline ends. The table came from immunoSEQ multiplex PCR; TCRdb's copy has only in-frame clones and leaves some out. The sample yields under 200,000 clones, 80% to 90% seen once. Sequencing was done on a sample of peripheral blood. The chain is built from TRBV6-1 and TRBJ2-7, with D possibly being TRBD2 (5 bases). The sequence derives from a woman in her 70s with COVID-19, enrolled during active disease. The CDR3 region is CASSEVVRDEQYF. CDR3 nucleotide sequence: TGTGCCAGCAGTGAAGTAGTGAGGGACGAGCAGTACTTC.